Below are 6 T cell receptor beta chains sequenced from a single sample in a study of blood T cell repertoires in COVID-19. Measured with immunoSEQ multiplex PCR; TCRdb has only the in-frame clones, and not every one. The data show 85,000 to 130,000 clones, about nine tenths seen once. The sample taken for sequencing was peripheral blood. The receptor source for this set is a man between 50 and 59 years old with acute or convalescent COVID-19.

This clone appeared once. The chain joins TRBV3-1 (or the pseudogene TRBV3-2) to TRBJ1-2; 7 nucleotides agree with TRBD1. The length of the CDR3 is 12 residues. The trim removed 4 bases at V and 5 bases at J, leaving 1 base unmatched. Germline V gives CDR1 LGHDT, CDR2 YNNKEL (reference sequence). The CDR3 nucleotides read TGTGCCAGCAGCCGACAGGGTTATGGCTACACCTTC. Protein sequence: CASSRQGYGYTF.

The chain carries TRBV28 and TRBJ2-4; TRBD1 matches at 10 bases. The CDR3 length is 15 residues. The junction had 2 bases not matched to a gene; V was cut back by 5 bases and J by 1 base. The V gene's germline CDR1 is MDHEN and CDR2 SYDVKM. The DNA of the CDR3 is TGTGCCAGCAGTGGGACAGGGGTGGCCAAAAACATTCAGTACTTC. This translates into CASSGTGVAKNIQYF.

The chain has TRBV5-6 and TRBJ2-7, with TRBD2 matching 7 bases. Germline CDR1 reads SGHDT; CDR2 reads YYEEEE. The CDR3 totals 15 residues. With 0 bases clipped from V and 4 bases from J, the junction kept 7 bases outside the gene matches. The CDR3 DNA follows: TGTGCCAGCAGCTTGGGGGGAGGGCCGGGGTACGAGCAGTACTTC. Protein: CASSLGGGPGYEQYF.

CDR3 sequence: CASSPTSSSYNEQFF. CDR3 DNA: TGTGCCAGCAGCCCTACTTCTAGCTCCTACAATGAGCAGTTCTTC. The chain employs TRBV5-4 and TRBJ2-1; no clear D. Trimming left V 4 bases short and J 0 bases short, with 11 bases between. The CDR3 contains 15 residues. CDR1 is SGHNT and CDR2 is YYREEE in the germline V gene (reference sequence).

The chain is built from TRBV24-1 and TRBJ2-7; 7 bases line up with TRBD2. This CDR3 region has 13 residues. Germline lookup yields CDR1 KGHDR and CDR2 SFDVKD. V was pared by 7 bases and J by 2 bases, with 4 bases of the junction left unmatched. The CDR3 DNA reads as TGTGCCACCAGGGGACTAACTACCTACGAGCAGTACTTC. Protein product: CATRGLTTYEQYF.

This chain joins TRBV24-1 and TRBJ1-1; D possibly corresponds to TRBD1 (5 bases). Trimming took off 9 bases at V and 9 bases at J, with 19 bases between the two ends. This CDR3 region has 13 residues. From germline, CDR1 is KGHDR and CDR2 SFDVKD. The CDR3 reads CATSRNAGSQAFF. DNA for the CDR3: TGTGCCACCTCCAGGAATGCAGGGTCCCAAGCTTTCTTT.